One and the same sample provided the 8 T cell receptor beta chains below, sequenced in a study of CXCR3-negative and CXCR3-positive naive CD8 T cells. The libraries of TRB cDNA were prepared using 5' RACE with UMI labels. TCRdb re-called the 5' RACE reads, yielding one record per CDR3 amino acid sequence without DNA. The ten top clones account for about 0.37%, within a sample of around 140,000 distinct CDR3 sequences. These TCRs' antigens remain unknown. Regarding the study as a whole: CXCR3-negative naive cells had less hydrophobic TRB CDR3s than did CXCR3-positive naive cells.

Sequenced input: naive CXCR3+ CD8+ T cells from blood. Subset described: CD45RO-CCR7+CD27+CD95- naive CD8+ T cells expressing CXCR3 (TNR3+). The receptors were gathered from a human donor in good health. Some clones in this sample may be carry-over from other donors' samples.

The rearrangement uses TRBV13 and TRBJ2-7; lacking DNA, the TRBD2 call made by TCRdb goes unchecked. The CDR3 length is 14 residues. Germline V gives CDR1 PRHDT, CDR2 FYEKMQ (reference sequence). The CDR3 sequence: CASSSEAAGIEQYF. The full variable domain, completed using reference TRBV13 and TRBJ2-7, is AAGVIQSPRHLIKEKRETATLKCYPIPRHDTVYWYQQGPGQDPQFLISFYEKMQSDKGSIPDRFSAQQFSDYHSELNMSSLELGDSALYFCASSSEAAGIEQYFGPGTRLTVT.

This sequence joins TRBV6-2 or TRBV6-3 and TRBJ2-2; checking the TCRdb D call of TRBD2 is not possible without DNA. Germline assignment: CDR1 MNHEY and CDR2 SVGEGT. The CDR3 sequence is 16 residues long. This CDR3 reads CASSYVGRAETGELFF.

V gene TRBV2 combines with J gene TRBJ2-2; checking the TCRdb D call of TRBD1 is not possible without DNA. Germline V gene sequence: CDR1 SNHLY, CDR2 FYNNEI. The CDR3 sequence is 17 residues long. CDR3 amino acids: CASSLLLDRHNTGELFF.

V usage is TRBV12-3 or TRBV12-4 and J usage is TRBJ2-5; TCRdb's D gene call, TRBD2, goes unchecked for lack of DNA. The CDR3 is 16 residues long. The CDR3 spells CASSRGTSGVQETQYF.

CDR3 sequence reads: CSVPVGAYEQYF. The chain joins TRBV29-1 to TRBJ2-7; TCRdb's D call of TRBD1 is untestable without DNA. CDR3 length: 12 amino acids. Germline lookup yields CDR1 SQVTM and CDR2 ANQGSEA.

The chain couples TRBV27 to TRBJ2-2; TCRdb selects TRBD2, and the lack of DNA leaves this call unchecked. Germline-derived CDR1 and CDR2 are MNHEY and SMNVEV (reference sequence). The CDR3 loop spans 16 amino acids. CDR3 in amino acids: CASSSAGPSTTGELFF.

The chain has TRBV27 and TRBJ1-5; the D call from TCRdb, TRBD1, cannot be confirmed without DNA. The CDR3 length is 14 residues. Per the germline V gene, CDR1 is MNHEY and CDR2 is SMNVEV (reference sequence). The CDR3 spells CASSSWGANQPQHF.

V usage is TRBV28 and J usage is TRBJ2-5; TCRdb indicates TRBD1, and absent DNA this call remains unverified. The length of the CDR3 is 16 residues. The germline V gene has CDR1 MDHEN and CDR2 SYDVKM. The CDR3: CASSPGIRDSQETQYF.